This T cell receptor (beta chain) was retrieved from a study of cytomegalovirus exposure and HLA in healthy donors. Looking at the study overall: Membership in the Caucasian-associated ancestry cluster was found for 81% of around 380 genotyped donors.

With 60 Vbeta and 13 Jbeta primers, the PCR was carried out. Libraries were prepared by immunoSEQ multiplex PCR; TCRdb keeps only in-frame clonotypes and omits some of them. Counted here are approximately 140,000 clones, around 75% occurring once; the ten biggest clones make up roughly 4%. On this clone: No antigen is known for it.

The length of the CDR3 is 14 residues. Germline CDR1 reads SGHTA; CDR2 reads FQGNSA. V was shortened by 2 bases and J by 4 bases, with 11 bases between the two germline ends. Donors sampled were nominally healthy, though unrecorded immune exposures were likely. Notes on the study in general: The authors enumerated 180 or so TCR beta chains as linked to cytomegalovirus.

This clonotype was obtained from a human donor in good health. Source material: PBMCs. This sequence joins TRBV7-2 and TRBJ1-2; TRBD1 is a possible D gene (5 bases). The CDR3 nucleotides are TGTGCCAGCAGCTTACAAGGCAGGGCCTATGGCTACACCTTC. This codes for CASSLQGRAYGYTF. Supplemented by reference TRBV7-2 and TRBJ1-2, the full variable domain reads GAGVSQSPSNKVTEKGKDVELRCDPISGHTALYWYRQSLGQGLEFLIYFQGNSAPDKSGLPSDRFSAERTGGSVSTLTIQRTQQEDSAVYLCASSLQGRAYGYTFGSGTRLTVV.